Listed here are 6 T cell receptor beta chains from one sample, sequenced in a study of human T cells and chemical hapten exposure. TCRdb re-derived calls from the RACE reads in MiXCR, one entry per CDR3 protein. Counted here are 300,000 to 350,000 distinct CDR3 sequences, under 8% occurring once; the ten biggest clones make up roughly 8%. Time point defined: patch test 1, 2 weeks after DPC sensitization. Described treatment: therapeutic diphenylcyclopropenone sensitization with weekly scalp DPC. Sample: whole blood, taken in connection with sensitization to the hapten diphenylcyclopropenone (DPC). The receptors derive from a woman aged 18-29 years with alopecia areata. Some clones in this sample may be carry-over from other donors' samples.

This clonotype was seen ten or more times. The CDR3 DNA is TGTGCCAGCAGCTTAGAATTGAGGGTGAACGAGCAGTACTTC. It codes for CASSLELRVNEQYF. V usage is TRBV11-2 and J usage is TRBJ2-7; D is perhaps TRBD2 (5 bases). The germline CDR1 and CDR2 sequences are SGHAT and FQNNGV. The length of the CDR3 is 14 residues. V was pared by 0 bases and J by 5 bases, with 11 bases between.

The sample holds a few counts of this clonotype. The CDR3 sequence: CASSLRLASSTDTQYF. DNA for the CDR3: TGTGCCAGCAGCCTACGACTAGCCTCATCCACAGATACGCAGTATTTT. V and J are TRBV3-1 and TRBJ2-3; 7 nucleotides match TRBD2. The CDR3 is made up of 16 amino acids. Germline V gene lookup returns CDR1 LGHDT and CDR2 YNNKEL (reference sequence). The V gene end was trimmed by 4 bases and the J gene end by 2 bases; junction bases not matched to a gene: 9.

This clonotype was picked up many times. The CDR3 DNA follows: TGTGCCAGCAGCGCGTACACTGAAGCTTTCTTT. Translation gives CASSAYTEAFF. The V call is TRBV7-9, the J call TRBJ1-1; D is uncertain. CDR3 length: 11 residues. V lost 5 bases and J 3 bases, leaving 4 bases between the germline ends. Germline CDR1 SEHNR, CDR2 FQNEAQ (reference sequence). Full variable domain (remainder filled in from reference TRBV7-9 and TRBJ1-1): DTGVSQNPRHKITKRGQNVTFRCDPISEHNRLYWYRQTLGQGPEFLTYFQNEAQLEKSRLLSDRFSAERPKGSFSTLEIQRTEQGDSAMYLCASSAYTEAFFGQGTRLTVV.

This clonotype was observed a handful of times. The chain couples TRBV29-1 to TRBJ2-1; the D is unclear. V lost 4 bases and J 0 bases, leaving 13 bases between the germline ends. This CDR3 is 15 amino acids long. CDR1 SQVTM and CDR2 ANQGSEA come from the germline V gene. The CDR3 DNA sequence: TGCAGCGTTGTCAGCAGCGCGCCCTCCTACAATGAGCAGTTCTTC. Translation: CSVVSSAPSYNEQFF.

This clonotype was counted only a few times. The chain joins TRBV6-6 to TRBJ2-1; perhaps TRBD2 as D (5 bases). Trimming pared 11 bases from V and 5 bases from J, leaving 19 bases between. The germline CDR1 and CDR2 sequences are MNHNY and SVGAGI (reference sequence). CDR3 length: 14 amino acids. The CDR3 region has the DNA TGTGCCTCATTGTGGGAGACAAGAAACAATGAGCAGTTCTTC. It specifies CASLWETRNNEQFF.

The table lists this clonotype with a few counts. The chain is built from TRBV7-3 and TRBJ2-7; D assignment may be TRBD1 or TRBD2 (5 bases each). With 5 bases removed from V and 5 bases from J, the gap between germline ends came to 13 bases. CDR1 and CDR2 from the germline V gene are SGHTA and FQGTGA. The CDR3 contains 13 residues. The CDR3 sequence is CASSLGTAHEQYF. The DNA of the CDR3 is TGTGCCAGCAGCCTTGGGACCGCGCACGAGCAGTACTTC.